A single sample gave rise to the 20 T cell receptor beta chains below, sequenced in a study of CD8 T cells in Susac syndrome. Random hexamers were used to reverse transcribe the RNA input (0.5 to 1 ug). TCRdb recomputed calls from the immunoSEQ multiplex PCR reads with MiXCR, one row per CDR3 protein. Of about 120,000 distinct CDR3 sequences detected, roughly 94% appear once; the ten largest clones hold 0.095% to 0.1%. Material for sequencing was CD4+ T cells from PBMCs. The source is a human donor in good health.

This clonotype was seen a few times. The chain links TRBV24-1 to TRBJ1-1, with unresolved D. Germline V CDR1 and CDR2: KGHDR, SFDVKD. The CDR3 totals 12 residues. V lost 3 bases, J lost 3 bases, and 4 bases lay in between. In nucleotides, the CDR3 is TGTGCCACCAGTGATCCGGACACTGAAGCTTTCTTT. It yields the protein CATSDPDTEAFF.

V gene TRBV28 combines with J gene TRBJ2-7; tentatively, D is TRBD2 (5 bases). The V end was cut by 6 bases, the J end by 2 bases, with 11 bases between. This CDR3 has 13 amino acids. The germline V gene has CDR1 MDHEN and CDR2 SYDVKM. CDR3 in amino acids: CASRDSITYEQYF. CDR3 DNA sequence: TGTGCCAGCAGGGACTCGATTACCTACGAGCAGTACTTC. Full variable domain (missing parts from reference TRBV28 and TRBJ2-7): DVKVTQSSRYLVKRTGEKVFLECVQDMDHENMFWYRQDPGLGLRLIYFSYDVKMKEKGDIPEGYSVSREKKERFSLILESASTNQTSMYLCASRDSITYEQYFGPGTRLTVT.

The chain is built from TRBV30 and TRBJ2-1; D possibly matches TRBD1 or TRBD2 (5 bases each). V was trimmed by 2 bases and J by 7 bases, leaving 12 bases between them. This CDR3 is built from 13 residues. CDR1 is GTSNPN, CDR2 SVGIG, per germline (reference sequence). CDR3: CAWSWGNTNEQFF. In nucleotides, the CDR3 is TGTGCCTGGAGTTGGGGGAACACTAATGAGCAGTTCTTC.

The V call is TRBV6-1, the J call TRBJ2-7, with D perhaps matching TRBD2 (6 bases). The CDR3 length is 17 residues. Trimming cost V 7 bases and J 1 base, with 23 bases left between them. Germline V gives CDR1 MNHNS, CDR2 SASEGT. This CDR3 reads CASKMSTLGRSSYEQYF. CDR3 nucleotides: TGTGCCAGCAAGATGTCCACTTTGGGGAGGTCTTCCTACGAGCAGTACTTC.

V gene TRBV20-1 combines with J gene TRBJ2-7, with TRBD1 identical over 7 bases. Losses at the gene ends were 1 base for V and 1 base for J; bases not matched to a gene: 10. The CDR3 loop spans 16 amino acids. Germline lookup yields CDR1 DFQATT and CDR2 SNEGSKA (reference sequence). The CDR3 loop reads CSARAPGTVSSYEQYF. CDR3 nucleotide sequence: TGCAGTGCTAGAGCTCCTGGGACAGTCAGTTCCTACGAGCAGTACTTC.

The gene calls are TRBV30 and TRBJ2-1; D is uncertain. The ends were cut back, 7 bases at V and 0 bases at J, with 10 bases in the middle. The CDR3 loop spans 13 amino acids. Germline CDR1 reads GTSNPN; CDR2 reads SVGIG (reference sequence). In nucleotides, the CDR3 is TGTGCCTCCACCTTTAGCTCCTACAATGAGCAGTTCTTC. Protein sequence: CASTFSSYNEQFF.

This chain connects TRBV6-2 or TRBV6-3 to TRBJ2-7; 8 bases agree with TRBD2. V shed 3 bases, J shed 1 base, and the junction held 5 bases outside the gene matches. Germline V gene data show CDR1 as MNHEY and CDR2 as SVGEGT. The CDR3 totals 15 residues. The CDR3 DNA is TGTGCCAGCAGTTATCGCGCTAGCGGGTCCTACGAGCAGTACTTC. Translating it yields CASSYRASGSYEQYF.

The rearrangement links TRBV7-9 to TRBJ1-1; D not resolved. The CDR3 consists of 12 residues. Trimming stripped 6 bases from V and 1 base from J, with 6 bases between. CDR1 is SEHNR and CDR2 is FQNEAQ in the germline V gene (reference sequence). The CDR3 DNA follows: TGTGCCAGCAGTTACACGAACACTGAAGCTTTCTTT. It is translated as CASSYTNTEAFF.

V and J are TRBV7-3 and TRBJ2-1, with TRBD2 matching over 10 bases. CDR1 and CDR2 from the germline V gene are SGHTA and FQGTGA. Trimming took 2 bases from V and 12 from J; bases not matched to a gene: 7. CDR3 length equals 14 residues. CDR3 DNA sequence: TGTGCCAGCAGCTTATGGGCTAGCGGGAGTCGGCAGTTCTTC. It yields the protein CASSLWASGSRQFF. The entire variable domain, with the rest obtained from reference TRBV7-3 and TRBJ2-1, is as follows: GAGVSQTPSNKVTEKGKYVELRCDPISGHTALYWYRQSLGQGPEFLIYFQGTGAADDSGLPNDRFFAVRPEGSVSTLKIQRTERGDSAVYLCASSLWASGSRQFFGPGTRLTVL.

The rearrangement uses TRBV29-1 and TRBJ2-3, with D uncertain. V lost 4 bases to trimming and J lost 2 bases, with 10 bases between them. The CDR3 totals 13 residues. Germline lookup yields CDR1 SQVTM and CDR2 ANQGSEA. CDR3 coding DNA: TGCAGCGTTGGTGGTCGGGCCACAGATACGCAGTATTTT. Translation: CSVGGRATDTQYF.

The rearrangement joins TRBV6-5 to TRBJ1-1; possible D gene TRBD1, 5 bases. The CDR3 is 12 amino acids. Germline CDR1 MNHEY, CDR2 SVGAGI. V lost 4 bases to trimming and J lost 11 bases, with 14 bases between them. Here the CDR3 reads CASSFNRGEAFF. The CDR3 DNA reads TGTGCCAGCAGTTTCAATAGAGGGGAGGCTTTCTTT.

The rearrangement links TRBV7-9 to TRBJ2-5; no firm D call. Germline CDR1 SEHNR, CDR2 FQNEAQ (reference sequence). Trimming stripped 1 base from V and 4 bases from J, with 7 bases between. CDR3 length: 13 amino acids. CDR3 sequence: CASSLEGRETQYF. CDR3 sequence (DNA): TGTGCCAGCAGCTTAGAAGGGCGAGAGACCCAGTACTTC.

The chain has TRBV28 and TRBJ2-5; D might be TRBD1 (6 bases). This CDR3 has 14 amino acids. Looked up from germline, CDR1 is MDHEN and CDR2 is SYDVKM. Trimming shortened V by 10 bases and J by 0 bases, and 15 bases separated the two germline ends. CDR3 amino acids: CATTGWGYQETQYF. CDR3 DNA: TGTGCCACCACAGGGTGGGGATACCAAGAGACCCAGTACTTC.

The chain combines TRBV6-5 with TRBJ2-7, with 13 bases fitting TRBD2. V lost 6 bases and J lost 9; bases outside the gene matches: 11. Germline V lookup: CDR1 MNHEY, CDR2 SVGAGI. The length of the CDR3 is 15 residues. The CDR3 region is CASSKRTSGRGVQYF. The CDR3, as DNA: TGTGCCAGCAGCAAACGGACTAGCGGGAGAGGAGTGCAGTACTTC.

The V call is TRBV6-2 or TRBV6-3, the J call TRBJ2-7; D tentatively fits TRBD1 or TRBD2 (5 bases each). This CDR3 spans 15 amino acids. Trimming took off 1 base at V and 2 bases at J, with 12 bases between the two ends. Germline V gene lookup returns CDR1 MNHEY and CDR2 SVGEGT. The CDR3 nucleotides are TGTGCCAGCAGTTACTTCGGGGCCGGGACCTACGAGCAGTACTTC. Translated: CASSYFGAGTYEQYF.

The chain uses TRBV6-1 and TRBJ2-5, with D tentatively TRBD2 (6 bases). CDR1 and CDR2 (germline): MNHNS, SASEGT. The CDR3 has 13 residues. V dropped 4 bases and J dropped 5 bases, with 11 bases sitting between them. The CDR3 DNA sequence: TGTGCCAGCAGTGGGCAGGAGGGGGAGACCCAGTACTTC. Its protein product is CASSGQEGETQYF.

The V and J genes are TRBV6-1 and TRBJ2-1; 7 bases align to TRBD2. The CDR3 is 14 residues long. In germline, CDR1 is MNHNS, CDR2 SASEGT. After removal of 1 base from V and 7 bases from J, the junction contained 4 bases not matched to a gene. The CDR3 sequence is CASSEGAGVNEQFF. CDR3 sequence (DNA): TGTGCCAGCAGTGAAGGTGCGGGAGTTAATGAGCAGTTCTTC.

The chain has TRBV12-3 or TRBV12-4 and TRBJ2-3, with 7 bases aligning to TRBD2. V shed 6 bases, J shed 6 bases, and the junction held 12 bases outside the gene matches. CDR3 length equals 15 residues. DNA of the CDR3: TGTGCCAGCAGCCGAGGACTAGAGGGAAGGGATACGCAGTATTTT. This sequence encodes CASSRGLEGRDTQYF.

V and J are TRBV4-2 and TRBJ2-1; 7 bases match TRBD2. The CDR3 totals 16 residues. Germline V gene data show CDR1 as LGHNA and CDR2 as YNFKEQ. The V and J ends lost 1 base and 4 bases, in that order; junction bases with no gene match: 7. The CDR3 loop is CASSQAVAGGYNEQFF. The CDR3 DNA sequence: TGTGCCAGCAGCCAAGCTGTAGCGGGTGGTTACAATGAGCAGTTCTTC.

This chain connects TRBV30 to TRBJ1-1; TRBD1 is a possible D gene (6 bases). Germline-derived CDR1 and CDR2 are GTSNPN and SVGIG (reference sequence). V lost 2 bases, J lost 10 bases, and 20 bases lay in between. The CDR3 length is 14 residues. Here the CDR3 reads CAWSFRDTVYVAFF. For the CDR3, the DNA is TGTGCCTGGAGTTTCCGGGACACCGTGTATGTAGCTTTCTTT.